Below are 26 T cell receptor beta chains sequenced from a single sample in a study of control samples from healthy donors and cancer patients. TCRdb keeps only in-frame clones here, not all; method: immunoSEQ multiplex PCR. Counted here are around 170,000 clones, approximately 90% occurring once; the ten biggest clones make up about 1.4%. The source material was blood. The receptors were sampled from a man aged 25 to 45 in good health.

The table lists this clone with a count of one. The rearrangement links TRBV7-9 to TRBJ1-2; 9 bases map to TRBD1. Germline V gene data show CDR1 as SEHNR and CDR2 as FQNEAQ (reference sequence). The CDR3 covers 16 residues. Germline trimming cut 4 bases from V and 1 base from J; bases unmatched to any gene: 7. CDR3 coding DNA: TGTGCCAGCAGCTGGGGACAGGGATGGAATAACTATGGCTACACCTTC. Translating gives CASSWGQGWNNYGYTF.

This chain connects TRBV5-1 to TRBJ2-2; D call uncertain. The CDR3 extends over 13 amino acids. V lost 3 bases to trimming and J lost 6 bases, with 9 bases between them. Germline CDR1 is SGHRS and CDR2 is YFSETQ. CDR3 sequence (DNA): TGCGCCAGCAGCTGGCGGTTGGCCGGGGAGCTGTTTTTT. Protein sequence: CASSWRLAGELFF.

The gene calls are TRBV30 and TRBJ1-2, with 7 bases lining up with TRBD1. The V segment lost 3 bases and the J segment 3 bases; nucleotides outside the gene matches: 13. The germline V gene has CDR1 GTSNPN and CDR2 SVGIG (reference sequence). The CDR3 sequence is 16 residues long. The CDR3: CAWRQGVDQGDYGYTF. The CDR3 coding sequence is TGTGCCTGGAGACAGGGAGTCGACCAGGGGGACTATGGCTACACCTTC. Using reference TRBV30 and TRBJ1-2 for the parts outside the CDR3, the full variable domain is SQTIHQWPATLVQPVGSPLSLECTVEGTSNPNLYWYRQAAGRGLQLLFYSVGIGQISSEVPQNLSASRPQDRQFILSSKKLLLSDSGFYLCAWRQGVDQGDYGYTFGSGTRLTVV.

The gene calls are TRBV27 and TRBJ1-1; D possibly corresponds to TRBD1 (5 bases). The CDR3 sequence is 11 residues long. Germline V gene sequence: CDR1 MNHEY, CDR2 SMNVEV (reference sequence). Trimming took 7 bases from V and 4 from J, leaving 7 bases between them. CDR3 in amino acids: CASNGGTEAFF. CDR3 nucleotide sequence: TGTGCCAGCAACGGGGGCACTGAAGCTTTCTTT.

The V call is TRBV19, the J call TRBJ2-1; TRBD2 aligns across 7 bases. This CDR3 comprises 14 residues. Germline CDR1 is LNHDA and CDR2 is SQIVND (reference sequence). J was trimmed by 7 bases and V by 3 bases; bases with no gene match: 6. CDR3 amino acids: CASSMEGGLNEQFF. The CDR3, as DNA: TGTGCCAGTAGTATGGAGGGAGGGCTTAATGAGCAGTTCTTC. Full variable domain (outside the CDR3, taken from reference TRBV19 and TRBJ2-1): DGGITQSPKYLFRKEGQNVTLSCEQNLNHDAMYWYRQDPGQGLRLIYYSQIVNDFQKGDIAEGYSVSREKKESFPLTVTSAQKNPTAFYLCASSMEGGLNEQFFGPGTRLTVL.

The chain employs TRBV7-6 and TRBJ2-1, with 9 nucleotides matching TRBD2. J gave up 0 bases and V 3 bases, and 9 bases lay outside the gene matches. The CDR3 loop spans 18 amino acids. Germline lookup yields CDR1 SGHVS and CDR2 FNYEAQ. CDR3 nucleotides: TGTGCCAGCAGCTTGAGACTAGCGGAGATAAGCTCCTACAATGAGCAGTTCTTC. This encodes CASSLRLAEISSYNEQFF.

This clone was seen only once. One end of the junction is discordant with germline, which a read error may explain. This chain connects TRBV2 to TRBJ1-3; D gene ambiguous. Germline CDR1 and CDR2: SNHLY and FYNNEI. This CDR3 contains 13 residues. Here the CDR3 DNA reads TGTGCCAGCAGCCGTATATCTGGGAACACCATATATTTT. Protein: CASSRISGNTIYF.

V usage is TRBV5-1 and J usage is TRBJ1-2; D possibly corresponds to TRBD1 (5 bases). V lost 4 bases and J 3 bases, leaving 16 bases between the germline ends. The CDR3 spans 15 residues. Germline CDR1 SGHRS, CDR2 YFSETQ. CDR3: CASSPREGWDYGYTF. In DNA, the CDR3 is TGCGCCAGCAGCCCCCGTGAGGGGTGGGACTATGGCTACACCTTC.

The CDR3 region is CATSRRPSGTSGTDTQYF. For the CDR3, the DNA is TGTGCCACCAGCAGACGCCCCTCCGGGACTAGCGGCACAGATACGCAGTATTTT. The rearrangement joins TRBV15 to TRBJ2-3, with TRBD2 identical over 10 bases. J lost 1 base, V lost 2 bases, and 9 bases had no gene match. Per the germline V gene, CDR1 is LNHNV and CDR2 is YYDKDF (reference sequence). This CDR3 has 18 amino acids. Using reference TRBV15 and TRBJ2-3 for the parts outside the CDR3, the full variable domain is DAMVIQNPRYQVTQFGKPVTLSCSQTLNHNVMYWYQQKSSQAPKLLFHYYDKDFNNEADTPDNFQSRRPNTSFCFLDIRSPGLGDTAMYLCATSRRPSGTSGTDTQYFGPGTRLTVL.

The rearrangement joins TRBV5-6 to TRBJ1-1; TRBD1 matches at 7 bases. Trimming took 3 bases from V and 4 from J; bases not matched to a gene: 6. This CDR3 has 14 amino acids. CDR1 and CDR2 (germline): SGHDT, YYEEEE. This chain's CDR3 is CASSYRTGGTEAFF. The CDR3 nucleotides are TGTGCCAGCAGCTATAGGACAGGAGGCACTGAAGCTTTCTTT.

V is TRBV5-1 and J is TRBJ2-1, with 10 bases fitting TRBD2. Unmatched junction bases numbered 13, after V lost 4 bases and J lost 0 bases. The CDR3 is 19 amino acids. Germline CDR1 and CDR2: SGHRS and YFSETQ. CDR3 residues: CASSPIGLAVGSSYNEQFF. In DNA, the CDR3 is TGCGCCAGCAGCCCTATTGGACTAGCGGTCGGAAGCTCCTACAATGAGCAGTTCTTC.

The chain combines TRBV3-1 (or the pseudogene TRBV3-2) with TRBJ2-1, with TRBD2 matching over 11 bases. The CDR3 runs 15 residues. CDR1 is LGHDT and CDR2 is YNNKEL in the germline V gene (reference sequence). Trimming at V came to 8 bases and at J to 6 bases, leaving 9 bases not matched to a gene. The CDR3 DNA reads as TGTGCCAGCCGGGGAGTAGCGGGGGGGCTCAATGAGCAGTTCTTC. Protein product: CASRGVAGGLNEQFF.

This sequence joins TRBV3-1 (or the pseudogene TRBV3-2) and TRBJ2-7; D is undetermined. V lost 4 bases to trimming and J lost 3 bases, with 7 bases between them. Germline CDR1 reads LGHDT; CDR2 reads YNNKEL (reference sequence). This CDR3 contains 12 residues. In DNA form, the CDR3 reads TGTGCCAGCAGCCCAAATAACTACGAGCAGTACTTC. Encoded protein: CASSPNNYEQYF.

The gene calls are TRBV21-1 and TRBJ2-1; TRBD2 is the table's D call, not checked against the DNA. TRBV21-1 constitutes a pseudogene. The CDR3 has 15 residues. CDR3 protein: CASSSTSGGYNEQFF. The CDR3 region has the DNA TGTGCCAGCAGCAGCACTAGCGGGGGATACAATGAGCAGTTCTTC.

This clone was observed once. The chain carries TRBV5-1 and TRBJ2-7, with 7 bases lining up with TRBD1. Germline-derived CDR1 and CDR2 are SGHRS and YFSETQ. The CDR3 consists of 13 residues. Trimming at V came to 0 bases and at J to 5 bases, leaving 2 bases not matched to a gene. CDR3 protein: CASSLGQGDEQYF. CDR3 sequence (DNA): TGCGCCAGCAGCTTGGGACAGGGCGACGAGCAGTACTTC. Based on the CDR3 plus reference TRBV5-1 and TRBJ2-7, the full variable domain is KAGVTQTPRYLIKTRGQQVTLSCSPISGHRSVSWYQQTPGQGLQFLFEYFSETQRNKGNFPGRFSGRQFSNSRSEMNVSTLELGDSALYLCASSLGQGDEQYFGPGTRLTVT.

This chain connects TRBV15 to TRBJ2-1; 7 bases line up with TRBD2. Per germline, CDR1 LNHNV and CDR2 YYDKDF (reference sequence). Trimming removed 5 bases from V and 3 bases from J; junction bases left unmatched: 4. The CDR3 has 14 amino acids. Here the CDR3 DNA reads TGTGCCACCAGCCCGGGACTACTCTACAATGAGCAGTTCTTC. Amino acid sequence: CATSPGLLYNEQFF.

The chain is built from TRBV28 and TRBJ1-1, with a possible D match to TRBD1 (6 bases). Germline V gene lookup returns CDR1 MDHEN and CDR2 SYDVKM. The ends were cut back, 5 bases at V and 5 bases at J, with 18 bases in the middle. This CDR3 comprises 15 residues. The CDR3 region has the DNA TGTGCCAGCAGTCCAGAGGGGGGGGTAAGGACTGAAGCTTTCTTT. Translated, it gives CASSPEGGVRTEAFF.

The chain combines TRBV19 with TRBJ1-5; unclear D gene. This CDR3 comprises 15 residues. Germline CDR1 reads LNHDA; CDR2 reads SQIVND (reference sequence). Trimming cost V 7 bases and J 1 base, with 14 bases left between them. Here the CDR3 reads CASTPVDASNQPQHF. The CDR3 nucleotides are TGTGCCAGTACCCCAGTGGACGCCAGCAATCAGCCCCAGCATTTT. Full variable domain (rest looked up from reference TRBV19 and TRBJ1-5): DGGITQSPKYLFRKEGQNVTLSCEQNLNHDAMYWYRQDPGQGLRLIYYSQIVNDFQKGDIAEGYSVSREKKESFPLTVTSAQKNPTAFYLCASTPVDASNQPQHFGDGTRLSIL.

The chain recombines TRBV6-2 or TRBV6-3 with TRBJ2-1; D might be TRBD2 (6 bases). V lost 2 bases and J lost 4, with 18 bases in between. CDR1 is MNHEY and CDR2 is SVGEGT in the germline V gene. The CDR3 is 17 residues long. The CDR3 DNA reads as TGTGCCAGCAGTTACACAGGAGCGGGCCTTCCTTACAATGAGCAGTTCTTC. This codes for CASSYTGAGLPYNEQFF.

J is TRBJ1-1 and V is TRBV14; D is unresolved. This CDR3 has 13 amino acids. Trimming stripped 4 bases from V and 3 bases from J, with 9 bases between. Per germline, CDR1 SGHDN and CDR2 FVKESK. CDR3 region: CASSLQRDTEAFF. The CDR3 coding sequence is TGTGCCAGCAGCCTACAGCGGGACACTGAAGCTTTCTTT.

This chain uses TRBV18 with TRBJ1-5; the match to TRBD1 covers 7 bases. Germline V CDR1 and CDR2: KGHSH, LQKENI. The CDR3 extends over 16 amino acids. With 3 bases clipped from V and 2 bases from J, the junction kept 7 bases outside the gene matches. This CDR3 reads CASSPFGQAGNQPQHF. The CDR3 DNA follows: TGTGCCAGCTCACCCTTTGGACAGGCGGGCAATCAGCCCCAGCATTTT. Combining the CDR3 with reference TRBV18 and TRBJ1-5 gives the whole variable domain NAGVMQNPRHLVRRRGQEARLRCSPMKGHSHVYWYRQLPEEGLKFMVYLQKENIIDESGMPKERFSAEFPKEGPSILRIQQVVRGDSAAYFCASSPFGQAGNQPQHFGDGTRLSIL.

This chain uses TRBV7-9 with TRBJ2-1; no definite D call. The CDR3 has 12 residues. Trimming took off 1 base at V and 11 bases at J, with 9 bases between the two ends. CDR1 SEHNR and CDR2 FQNEAQ come from the germline V gene (reference sequence). CDR3 DNA: TGTGCCAGCAGCTTAGGTACCTATCAGCAGTTCTTC. As protein: CASSLGTYQQFF.

The chain couples TRBV12-5 to TRBJ1-3; no clear D gene. Germline CDR1 reads LGHNT; CDR2 reads FRNRAP. The CDR3 consists of 13 residues. With 6 bases removed from V and 5 bases from J, the gap between germline ends came to 11 bases. Here the CDR3 DNA reads TGTGCTAGTGGGAACGACCCGAGAAACACCATATATTTT. Its translation: CASGNDPRNTIYF. Filled out from reference TRBV12-5 and TRBJ1-3, the complete variable domain reads DARVTQTPRHKVTEMGQEVTMRCQPILGHNTVFWYRQTMMQGLELLAYFRNRAPLDDSGMPKDRFSAEMPDATLATLKIQPSEPRDSAVYFCASGNDPRNTIYFGEGSWLTVV.

The chain is built from TRBV19 and TRBJ2-1; D gene ambiguous. The CDR3 consists of 15 residues. V was shortened by 5 bases and J by 2 bases, with 13 bases between the two germline ends. Germline V lookup: CDR1 LNHDA, CDR2 SQIVND (reference sequence). CDR3 DNA sequence: TGTGCCAGTAGTGAGGAACCACAGCCCTACAATGAGCAGTTCTTC. Encoded protein: CASSEEPQPYNEQFF. The variable domain in full, with the rest retrieved from reference TRBV19 and TRBJ2-1, is DGGITQSPKYLFRKEGQNVTLSCEQNLNHDAMYWYRQDPGQGLRLIYYSQIVNDFQKGDIAEGYSVSREKKESFPLTVTSAQKNPTAFYLCASSEEPQPYNEQFFGPGTRLTVL.

The chain carries TRBV29-1 and TRBJ2-7, with 7 bases fitting TRBD2. Germline CDR1 SQVTM, CDR2 ANQGSEA. V dropped 5 bases and J dropped 4; count of bases not matched to a gene: 8. CDR3 size: 13 residues. The CDR3: CSVLVAGGYEQYF. Here the CDR3 DNA reads TGCAGCGTTTTGGTAGCGGGTGGGTACGAGCAGTACTTC.

This clone was picked up many times. The V call is TRBV6-5, the J call TRBJ1-5; no definite D call. Germline lookup yields CDR1 MNHEY and CDR2 SVGAGI. CDR3 length equals 15 residues. The V gene lost 6 bases and the J gene lost 4 bases, with 16 bases spanning the gap. The CDR3 is CASRGLAGGNQPQHF. The CDR3 DNA reads TGTGCCAGCAGAGGACTCGCCGGAGGGAATCAGCCCCAGCATTTT.